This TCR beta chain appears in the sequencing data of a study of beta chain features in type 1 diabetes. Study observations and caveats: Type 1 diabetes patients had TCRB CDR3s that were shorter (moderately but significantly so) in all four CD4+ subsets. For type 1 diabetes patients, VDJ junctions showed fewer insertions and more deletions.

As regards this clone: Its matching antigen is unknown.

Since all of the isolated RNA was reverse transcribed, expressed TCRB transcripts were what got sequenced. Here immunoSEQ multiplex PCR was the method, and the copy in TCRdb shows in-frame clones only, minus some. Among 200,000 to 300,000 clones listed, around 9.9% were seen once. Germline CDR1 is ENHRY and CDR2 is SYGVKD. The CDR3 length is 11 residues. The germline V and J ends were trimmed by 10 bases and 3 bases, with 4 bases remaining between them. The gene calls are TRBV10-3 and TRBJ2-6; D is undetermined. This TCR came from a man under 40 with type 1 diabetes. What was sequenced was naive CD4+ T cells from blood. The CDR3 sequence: CATGGANVLTF. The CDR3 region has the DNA TGTGCCACGGGTGGGGCCAACGTCCTGACTTTC.